This passage covers 9 T cell receptor beta chains from one sample sequenced in a study of sequential checkpoint blockade in melanoma (dated by TCRdb to the late 2010s). The treatment or condition label corresponds to: randomized to nivolumab then ipilimumab (arm A) or the reverse (arm B). Library generation was performed with the immunoSEQ multiplex PCR assay. Here the immuneACCESS table is served through TCRdb, limited to in-frame sequences with V and J called. Missing clones are a known gap in these copies; in checked studies unresolved V genes cover under half, and the rest lacks a known reason. The sample table shows around 3,600 clones, and roughly 59% are seen once. The biggest ten clones account for 20% of the sample. The sample here was CD8+ T cells sorted from blood (inferred from file names), taken from a patient given nivolumab and ipilimumab in sequence. The source is a human patient with melanoma. Some clones in this sample may be carry-over from other donors' samples.

A few counts support this clone. CDR3 region: CSVEGDRYYEQYF. CDR3 bases: TGCAGCGTTGAAGGTGACAGATACTACGAGCAGTACTTC. V usage is TRBV29-1 and J usage is TRBJ2-7, with a tentative D call TRBD1 (5 bases). Trimming removed 1 base from V and 3 bases from J, with 10 bases in between. The CDR3 runs to 13 residues. Germline V lookup: CDR1 SQVTM, CDR2 ANQGSEA.

This clone came up a few times. Its ends do not fully match the called genes, so a read error is possible. At the DNA level, this CDR3 is encoded by other sequences in the same sample as well. The chain has TRBV7-9 and TRBJ2-2, with a tentative D call TRBD2 (7 bases). The CDR3 runs to 16 residues. Germline V gene sequence: CDR1 SEHNR, CDR2 FQNEAQ (reference sequence). CDR3 sequence: CASTPGLGGNTGELFF. The CDR3 DNA follows: TGCGCCAGCACCCCCGGACTAGGGGGGAACACCGGGGAGCTGTTTTTT.

The CDR3 DNA is TGTGCCAGCAGTTTATACTTTTCCGGGGTAGCGGGGGAGGATGAGCAGTTCTTC. Its protein product is CASSLYFSGVAGEDEQFF. This sequence joins TRBV27 and TRBJ2-1, with 9 bases that match TRBD2. Germline-derived CDR1 and CDR2 are MNHEY and SMNVEV (reference sequence). V gave up 1 base and J gave up 8 bases; unmatched junction bases: 15. The CDR3 spans 18 residues.

This clone was counted only a few times. The CDR3 loop is CASSLTGGYEQYF. The CDR3 nucleotides are TGTGCCAGCAGCTTGACAGGGGGGTACGAGCAGTACTTC. The chain combines TRBV11-2 with TRBJ2-7, with 9 bases aligning to TRBD1. The CDR3 loop spans 13 amino acids. Per the germline V gene, CDR1 is SGHAT and CDR2 is FQNNGV. J gave up 4 bases and V 3 bases, and 1 base lay outside the gene matches.

The chain uses TRBV2 and TRBJ2-7; D is ambiguous. There are 14 residues in the CDR3. Germline assignment: CDR1 SNHLY and CDR2 FYNNEI. V lost 1 base, J lost 5 bases, and 12 bases lay in between. CDR3 DNA: TGTGCCAGCAGTGAAGGTCCTAGGTTCCACGAGCAGTACTTC. This sequence encodes CASSEGPRFHEQYF.

A few counts support this clone. The chain joins TRBV7-2 to TRBJ2-1; D gene unclear. This CDR3 spans 14 amino acids. The germline gives CDR1 SGHTA, CDR2 FQGNSA. Trimming stripped 5 bases from V and 6 bases from J, with 14 bases between. CDR3: CASSPFPSGNEQFF. CDR3 nucleotides: TGTGCCAGCAGCCCATTCCCCAGTGGCAATGAGCAGTTCTTC.

In nucleotides, the CDR3 is TGTGCCAGCAGCCAGCCCCCTAGCGGTGCCTACGAGCAGTACTTC. Its translation is CASSQPPSGAYEQYF. This chain connects TRBV7-2 to TRBJ2-5, with 7 nucleotides matching TRBD2. The DNA end lines up better with TRBJ2-7; the J call may be wrong. This CDR3 is 15 amino acids long. Germline values: CDR1 SGHTA, CDR2 FQGNSA.

This clone has more than one count but fewer than ten. V is TRBV11-2 and J is TRBJ1-1, with a possible D match to TRBD1 (6 bases). The CDR3 length is 14 residues. V was trimmed by 5 bases and J by 2 bases, leaving 12 bases between them. From germline, CDR1 is SGHAT and CDR2 FQNNGV. CDR3 coding DNA: TGTGCCAGCAGCCCCGGGACATTTAACACTGAAGCTTTCTTT. Translation: CASSPGTFNTEAFF.

V and J are TRBV7-1 and TRBJ1-1; TRBD1 might be the D (5 bases). TRBV7-1 is an open reading frame, and its role is uncertain. This CDR3 is 13 amino acids long. V was trimmed by 5 bases and J by 7 bases, leaving 14 bases between them. The CDR3 is CASSRPTQGEAFF. The CDR3 nucleotides read TGTGCCAGCAGCCGCCCTACGCAGGGTGAAGCTTTCTTT.